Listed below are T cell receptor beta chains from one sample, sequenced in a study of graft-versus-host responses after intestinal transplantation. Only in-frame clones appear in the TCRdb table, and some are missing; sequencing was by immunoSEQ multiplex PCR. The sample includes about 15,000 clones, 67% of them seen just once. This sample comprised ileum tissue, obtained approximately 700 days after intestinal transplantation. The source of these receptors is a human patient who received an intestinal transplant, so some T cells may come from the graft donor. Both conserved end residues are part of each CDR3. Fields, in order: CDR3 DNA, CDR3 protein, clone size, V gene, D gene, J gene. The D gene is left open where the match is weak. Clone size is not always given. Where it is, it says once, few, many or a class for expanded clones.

DNA: TGTGCCAGCAGCTTAGACAGGGGGCTATCCTACAATGAGCAGTTCTTC; CDR3: CASSLDRGLSYNEQFF; size: -; V: TRBV11-2; D: TRBD1; J: TRBJ2-1
DNA: TGTGCCACCCGCCTAGCAGTGGCCTATGGCTACACCTTC; CDR3: CATRLAVAYGYTF; size: -; V: TRBV2; D: -; J: TRBJ1-2
DNA: TGTGCCACCAGCAGAGAGGGGGGGGCGACGGAGACCCAGTACTTC; CDR3: CATSREGGATETQYF; size: -; V: TRBV15; D: -; J: TRBJ2-5
DNA: TGTGCCAGCAGCCAGCCGAGGGGGCGGCCCTACGAGCAGTACTTC; CDR3: CASSQPRGRPYEQYF; size: -; V: TRBV11-2; D: TRBD1; J: TRBJ2-7
DNA: TGTGCCAGCAGCTTGGGGGGACCGAGGACTGAAGCTTTCTTT; CDR3: CASSLGGPRTEAFF; size: -; V: TRBV7-6; D: -; J: TRBJ1-1
DNA: TGTGCCAGCAGCCCCCCCGGGACAAGTCAGTCACCCCTCCACTTT; CDR3: CASSPPGTSQSPLHF; size: -; V: TRBV7-2; D: -; J: TRBJ1-6
DNA: TGCGCCAGCAGCCAACTGGCAGCCGGGGAGCTGTTTTTT; CDR3: CASSQLAAGELFF; size: -; V: TRBV4-1; D: -; J: TRBJ2-2
DNA: TGTGCCAGCAGTGATCAAGTGGGAGCCTACGAGCAGTACTTC; CDR3: CASSDQVGAYEQYF; size: -; V: TRBV6-1; D: -; J: TRBJ2-7
DNA: TGTGCCAGCAGTTTATCTGGGGCAGGGGGGCGGCCCCAGCATTTT; CDR3: CASSLSGAGGRPQHF; size: -; V: TRBV27; D: TRBD1; J: TRBJ1-5
DNA: TGTGCCAGCTCACCACCGAGGGAGCTTGATCCCCGTTACAATGAGCAGTTCTTC; CDR3: CASSPPRELDPRYNEQFF; size: -; V: TRBV18; D: -; J: TRBJ2-1
DNA: TGTGCCAGCAGTTCCCCGGGGACTGAAGCTTTCTTT; CDR3: CASSSPGTEAFF; size: -; V: TRBV6-5; D: -; J: TRBJ1-1
DNA: TGTGCCAGCAGTTCCATCACAGATACGCAGTATTTT; CDR3: CASSSITDTQYF; size: -; V: TRBV27; D: -; J: TRBJ2-3
DNA: TGTGCCAGCTCACCCAGGGGCAGGGAGAACAATGAGCAGTTCTTC; CDR3: CASSPRGRENNEQFF; size: -; V: TRBV18; D: -; J: TRBJ2-1
DNA: TGTGCCAGCAGCCCTATAATAGCGGGGGGGCGAAATACGCAGTATTTT; CDR3: CASSPIIAGGRNTQYF; size: -; V: TRBV11-2; D: TRBD2; J: TRBJ2-3
DNA: TGTGCCAGCAGTGATACAGAATTCTATGGCTACACCTTC; CDR3: CASSDTEFYGYTF; size: -; V: TRBV6-1; D: -; J: TRBJ1-2
DNA: TGTGCCAGCAGAGTACGCAGGGGGCAACTTAATGAAAAACTGTTTTTT; CDR3: CASRVRRGQLNEKLFF; size: -; V: TRBV2; D: TRBD1; J: TRBJ1-4
DNA: TGTGCCAGCAGACTAGCGGGGGTAGAGACCCAGTACTTC; CDR3: CASRLAGVETQYF; size: -; V: TRBV7-2; D: TRBD2; J: TRBJ2-5
DNA: TGCGCCAGCATATTCTTGACCCCAGGGCATCCCTACGAGCAGTACTTC; CDR3: CASIFLTPGHPYEQYF; size: -; V: TRBV5-1; D: -; J: TRBJ2-7
DNA: TGTGCCAGCAGCGAATGGCTAGCGGGCACAGATACGCAGTATTTT; CDR3: CASSEWLAGTDTQYF; size: -; V: TRBV9; D: TRBD2; J: TRBJ2-3
DNA: TGTGCCAGCAGCGTAGAAGGGGACAGTAATTCACCCCTCCACTTT; CDR3: CASSVEGDSNSPLHF; size: -; V: TRBV9; D: TRBD1; J: TRBJ1-6
DNA: TGTGCCAGCAGCTCCTCCACAGATACGCAGTATTTT; CDR3: CASSSSTDTQYF; size: few; V: TRBV11-3; D: -; J: TRBJ2-3
DNA: TGCAGCGAAGGAGGGAGGGGATCGAAAAAACTGTTTTTT; CDR3: CSEGGRGSKKLFF; size: once; V: TRBV29-1; D: -; J: TRBJ1-4
DNA: TGTGCCAGTACTCATAAGTACGGTTGGGACAGGGGTCATGGCTACACCTTC; CDR3: CASTHKYGWDRGHGYTF; size: -; V: TRBV19; D: TRBD1; J: TRBJ1-2
DNA: TGCGCCAGCAGGGGCGGGGGGGGCCCCCAAGAGACCCAGTACTTC; CDR3: CASRGGGGPQETQYF; size: -; V: TRBV10-2; D: TRBD2; J: TRBJ2-5
DNA: TGTGCCAGCAGCTTAAACATGGGGGGGCAGCCCCAGCATTTT; CDR3: CASSLNMGGQPQHF; size: -; V: TRBV11-2; D: -; J: TRBJ1-5
DNA: TGTGCCAGCAGCTTAAGACTAGCTCTATCCTACGAGCAGTACTTC; CDR3: CASSLRLALSYEQYF; size: -; V: TRBV7-6; D: TRBD2; J: TRBJ2-7
DNA: TGCGCCAACAGCCCAGGGCAGGGGGCTTACGAGCAGTACTTC; CDR3: CANSPGQGAYEQYF; size: once; V: TRBV5-1; D: TRBD1; J: TRBJ2-7
DNA: TGTGCCAGCAGCCGGACTGCGGCGTTGGGGAACTATGGCTACACCTTC; CDR3: CASSRTAALGNYGYTF; size: -; V: TRBV6-6; D: -; J: TRBJ1-2
DNA: TGTGCCAGCAGCTTGGTAAGTGGGAGAAAGGACACTGAAGCTTTCTTT; CDR3: CASSLVSGRKDTEAFF; size: -; V: TRBV5-6; D: -; J: TRBJ1-1
DNA: TGTGCCAGTAGTATTATGACAGGGAACACTGAAGCTTTCTTT; CDR3: CASSIMTGNTEAFF; size: few; V: TRBV19; D: -; J: TRBJ1-1
DNA: TGTGCCAGCAGCTTAACGGTGACGGGGGTGTACACAGATACGCAGTATTTT; CDR3: CASSLTVTGVYTDTQYF; size: -; V: TRBV7-2; D: -; J: TRBJ2-3
DNA: TGTGCCAGCAGCTGGACAGGGCGAACTTCACCCCTCCACTTT; CDR3: CASSWTGRTSPLHF; size: -; V: TRBV11-3; D: TRBD1; J: TRBJ1-6
DNA: TGTGCCAGCAGCAAAGGCAACAGGCAGGCTTACACAGATACGCAGTATTTT; CDR3: CASSKGNRQAYTDTQYF; size: -; V: TRBV21-1; D: -; J: TRBJ2-3
DNA: TGTGCCAGTAGATCGAGCGGGGGACACCGGGAGCTGTTTTTT; CDR3: CASRSSGGHRELFF; size: -; V: TRBV19; D: TRBD2; J: TRBJ2-2
DNA: TGTGCCAGCAGCGACGGGTCCAGGGATGGCACAGATACGCAGTATTTT; CDR3: CASSDGSRDGTDTQYF; size: few; V: TRBV6-4; D: -; J: TRBJ2-3
DNA: TGCGCCAGCAGCCGGCCGGGGGGCTATGGCTACACCTTC; CDR3: CASSRPGGYGYTF; size: -; V: TRBV5-1; D: -; J: TRBJ1-2